This TCR beta chain was identified during a study of cytomegalovirus exposure and HLA in healthy donors. The CDR3 contains 15 residues. The germline V gene has CDR1 SEHNR and CDR2 FQNEAQ (reference sequence). Trimming took 5 bases from V and 0 from J, leaving 11 bases between them. PCR involved 60 Vbeta and 13 Jbeta primers. Libraries were prepared by immunoSEQ multiplex PCR; TCRdb keeps only in-frame clonotypes and omits some of them. The table lists approximately 100,000 clones, approximately 79% of them singletons. Sequencing was carried out using PBMCs. This chain links TRBV7-9 with TRBJ2-1; D not certain. The TCR comes from a man in his 60s in good health and CMV-seropositive. DNA of the CDR3: TGTGCCAGCAGCAGCGTAGGAAGCTCCTACAATGAGCAGTTCTTC. As protein: CASSSVGSSYNEQFF.